One and the same sample provided the 12 T cell receptor beta chains below, sequenced in a study of blood T cell repertoires in COVID-19. Assay used: immunoSEQ multiplex PCR; TCRdb lists only in-frame clones, some missing. The table shows 150,000 or so clones, with 86% occurring only once. Sequencing used peripheral blood. These receptors were obtained from a woman in her 70s with COVID-19, enrolled during active disease.

This rearrangement joins TRBV4-1 to TRBJ2-5; a weak D match, TRBD1 (5 bases). V was pared by 4 bases and J by 2 bases, with 17 bases between. The CDR3 totals 16 residues. Germline CDR1 reads MGHRA; CDR2 reads YSYEKL. The CDR3 loop reads CASSPLRNQGQETQYF. In DNA form, the CDR3 reads TGCGCCAGCAGCCCTCTAAGGAACCAGGGACAAGAGACCCAGTACTTC.

The chain links TRBV29-1 to TRBJ2-3, with 7 bases aligning to TRBD2. Germline V gives CDR1 SQVTM, CDR2 ANQGSEA. J was trimmed by 2 bases and V by 4 bases; bases with no gene match: 9. The CDR3 extends over 15 amino acids. CDR3: CSVAGLAVPTDTQYF. For the CDR3, the DNA is TGCAGCGTTGCAGGCCTAGCGGTACCCACAGATACGCAGTATTTT.

This chain uses TRBV23-1 with TRBJ1-5; possibly TRBD1 for D (6 bases). TRBV23-1 is treated as an ORF (open reading frame) with a function not yet certain. Between the trimmed V and J ends, which lost 0 bases and 7 bases, there was a span of 16 bases. The CDR3 is made up of 16 amino acids. The CDR3 DNA reads TGCGCCAGCAGTCAATCACGAGAGCGGGGGCTGCAGCCCCAGCATTTT. Encoded protein: CASSQSRERGLQPQHF.

This chain connects TRBV5-4 to TRBJ1-1; 8 nucleotides match TRBD1. In germline, CDR1 is SGHNT, CDR2 YYREEE (reference sequence). V lost 5 bases and J lost 5; bases outside the gene matches: 8. The CDR3 contains 14 residues. CDR3 amino acids: CASSLGTGGTEAFF. As DNA, the CDR3 is TGTGCCAGCAGTCTCGGGACAGGCGGTACTGAAGCTTTCTTT.

This clone was detected ten times or more. The V and J genes are TRBV5-1 and TRBJ1-6; D uncertain. V was shortened by 0 bases and J by 12 bases, with 16 bases between the two germline ends. Germline-derived CDR1 and CDR2 are SGHRS and YFSETQ. The CDR3 spans 15 residues. DNA for the CDR3: TGCGCCAGCAGCTTGGATGGCAGATCGGGATTACCCCTCCACTTT. Its translation: CASSLDGRSGLPLHF.

J is TRBJ1-4 and V is TRBV30; D gene unclear. Germline loops: CDR1 GTSNPN, CDR2 SVGIG (reference sequence). Trimming shortened V by 1 base and J by 2 bases, and 14 bases separated the two germline ends. CDR3 length: 16 residues. CDR3: CAWSAPQFETNEKLFF. The CDR3 DNA is TGTGCCTGGAGTGCCCCTCAATTCGAGACTAATGAAAAACTGTTTTTT.

This chain uses TRBV10-1 with TRBJ1-5; TRBD1 might be the D (5 bases). Trimming left V 4 bases short and J 6 bases short, with 13 bases between. This CDR3 spans 14 amino acids. CDR1 and CDR2 from the germline V gene are WNHNN and SYGVQD (reference sequence). CDR3 region: CASSVGIRGQPQHF. The CDR3 DNA follows: TGCGCCAGCAGTGTGGGTATAAGGGGTCAGCCCCAGCATTTT.

J is TRBJ1-6 and V is TRBV6-4; D not certain. The CDR3 runs 13 residues. Germline CDR1 MRHNA, CDR2 SNTAGT. V was cut by 3 bases and J by 10 bases, with 10 bases left in between. CDR3 nucleotides: TGTGCCAGCAGTGAATTGGAGGGATCACCCCTCCACTTT. This sequence encodes CASSELEGSPLHF.

The rearrangement joins TRBV5-1 to TRBJ2-7; 11 bases agree with TRBD2. This CDR3 contains 15 residues. CDR1 SGHRS and CDR2 YFSETQ come from the germline V gene. Losses at the gene ends were 4 bases for V and 3 bases for J; bases not matched to a gene: 6. CDR3 nucleotides: TGCGCCAGCAGCCCGCAACTAGCGGGGGTCTACGAGCAGTACTTC. This sequence encodes CASSPQLAGVYEQYF.

The V gene is TRBV6-6, the J gene TRBJ2-7, with D perhaps matching TRBD1 (6 bases). This CDR3 has 16 residues. The germline V and J ends were trimmed by 0 bases and 2 bases, with 14 bases remaining between them. The germline CDR1 and CDR2 sequences are MNHNY and SVGAGI (reference sequence). The CDR3 nucleotides read TGTGCCAGCAGTTACTCGCTCGGGCAGGGGACCTACGAGCAGTACTTC. As protein: CASSYSLGQGTYEQYF.

The chain uses TRBV10-3 and TRBJ2-3; tentative D call: TRBD2 (6 bases). Trimming took 6 bases from V and 4 from J, leaving 17 bases between them. Germline V gene data show CDR1 as ENHRY and CDR2 as SYGVKD. CDR3 length: 15 residues. The CDR3 DNA reads TGTGCCATCAGCGCAGCGAGCGGGCGCGCAGATACGCAGTATTTT. The encoded protein is CAISAASGRADTQYF.

The chain uses TRBV5-1 and TRBJ1-2; 7 bases map to TRBD1. Looked up from germline, CDR1 is SGHRS and CDR2 is YFSETQ. Trimming removed 3 bases from V and 4 bases from J; junction bases left unmatched: 12. The CDR3 loop spans 16 amino acids. Here the CDR3 reads CASSSQRPGTAYGYTF. The CDR3, as DNA: TGCGCCAGCAGCTCTCAACGCCCCGGGACAGCCTATGGCTACACCTTC.